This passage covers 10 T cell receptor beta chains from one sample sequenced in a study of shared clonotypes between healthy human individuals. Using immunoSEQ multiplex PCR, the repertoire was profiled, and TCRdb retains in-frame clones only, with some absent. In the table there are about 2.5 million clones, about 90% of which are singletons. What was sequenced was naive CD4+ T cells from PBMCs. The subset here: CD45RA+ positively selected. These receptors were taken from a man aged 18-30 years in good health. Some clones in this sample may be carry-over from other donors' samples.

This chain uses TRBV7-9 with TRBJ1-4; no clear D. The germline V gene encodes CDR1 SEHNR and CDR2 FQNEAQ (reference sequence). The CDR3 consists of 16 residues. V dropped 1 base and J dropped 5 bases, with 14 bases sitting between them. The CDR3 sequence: CASSLGYSRRNEKLFF. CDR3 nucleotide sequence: TGTGCCAGCAGCTTAGGTTATTCCCGGAGAAATGAAAAACTGTTTTTT.

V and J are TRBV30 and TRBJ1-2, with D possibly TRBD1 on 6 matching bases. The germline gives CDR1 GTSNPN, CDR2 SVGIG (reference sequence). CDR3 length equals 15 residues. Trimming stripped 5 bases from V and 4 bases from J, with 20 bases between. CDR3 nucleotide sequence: TGTGCCTGGGGATCAGGGGCCCCGACCTTCTATGGCTACACCTTC. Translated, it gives CAWGSGAPTFYGYTF.

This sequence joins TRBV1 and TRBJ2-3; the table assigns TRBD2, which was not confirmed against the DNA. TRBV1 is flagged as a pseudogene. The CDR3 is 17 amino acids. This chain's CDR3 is CTSSQEVLAGGRDTQYF. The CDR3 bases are TGCACCAGCAGCCAAGAGGTCCTAGCGGGAGGGCGAGATACGCAGTATTTT.

Here the CDR3 DNA reads TGTGCCAGCTCACTCCCCGGACGCGGTGGGGCCAACGTCCTGACTTTC. Its protein product is CASSLPGRGGANVLTF. The V call is TRBV18, the J call TRBJ2-6; D unresolved. This CDR3 region has 16 residues. The V end lost 4 bases, the J end lost 3 bases, and 13 bases lay between the germline ends. In germline, CDR1 is KGHSH, CDR2 LQKENI.

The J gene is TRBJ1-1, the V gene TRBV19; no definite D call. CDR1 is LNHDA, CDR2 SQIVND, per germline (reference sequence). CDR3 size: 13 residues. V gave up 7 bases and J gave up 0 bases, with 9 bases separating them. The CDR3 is CASNGQLNTEAFF. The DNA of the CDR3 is TGTGCCAGTAACGGGCAGTTGAACACTGAAGCTTTCTTT.

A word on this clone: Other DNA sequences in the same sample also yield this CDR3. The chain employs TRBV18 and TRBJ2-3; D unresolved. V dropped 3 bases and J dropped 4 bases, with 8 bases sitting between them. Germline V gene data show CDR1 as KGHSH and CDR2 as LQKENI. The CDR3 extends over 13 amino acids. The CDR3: CASSPPSSDTQYF. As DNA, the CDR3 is TGTGCCAGCTCACCCCCCTCGTCAGATACGCAGTATTTT. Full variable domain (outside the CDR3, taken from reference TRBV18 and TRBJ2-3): NAGVMQNPRHLVRRRGQEARLRCSPMKGHSHVYWYRQLPEEGLKFMVYLQKENIIDESGMPKERFSAEFPKEGPSILRIQQVVRGDSAAYFCASSPPSSDTQYFGPGTRLTVL.

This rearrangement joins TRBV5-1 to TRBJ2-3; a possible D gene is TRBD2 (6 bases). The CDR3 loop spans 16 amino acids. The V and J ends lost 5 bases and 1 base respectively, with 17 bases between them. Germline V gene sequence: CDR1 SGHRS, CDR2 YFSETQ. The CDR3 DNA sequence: TGCGCCAGCAGGCAGTCCGGGACTCGAGGCACAGATACGCAGTATTTT. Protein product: CASRQSGTRGTDTQYF.

CDR3 region: CASSPPGGRGETQYF. As DNA, the CDR3 is TGTGCCAGCAGCCCTCCGGGGGGGAGAGGAGAGACCCAGTACTTC. The chain uses TRBV9 and TRBJ2-5; 8 nucleotides agree with TRBD2. The CDR3 spans 15 residues. Looked up from germline, CDR1 is SGDLS and CDR2 is YYNGEE. After removal of 4 bases from V and 4 bases from J, the junction contained 9 bases not matched to a gene.

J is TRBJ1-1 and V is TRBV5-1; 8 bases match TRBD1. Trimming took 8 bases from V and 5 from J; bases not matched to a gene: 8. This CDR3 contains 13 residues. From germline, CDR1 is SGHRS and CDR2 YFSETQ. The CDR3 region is CASSDTGGTEAFF. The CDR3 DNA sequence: TGCGCCAGTTCCGATACAGGGGGGACTGAAGCTTTCTTT.

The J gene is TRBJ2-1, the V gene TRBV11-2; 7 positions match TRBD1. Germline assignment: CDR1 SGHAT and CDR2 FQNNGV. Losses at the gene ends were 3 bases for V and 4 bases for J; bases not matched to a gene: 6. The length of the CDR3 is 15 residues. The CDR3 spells CASSFYRGIYNEQFF. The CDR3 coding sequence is TGTGCCAGCAGCTTTTACAGGGGTATTTACAATGAGCAGTTCTTC.